The 8 T cell receptor beta chains reported below all come from one sample, sequenced in a study of identical twins. TCRdb reprocessed the 5' RACE reads with MiXCR, giving one entry per CDR3 protein. The table lists about 690,000 distinct CDR3 sequences, around 6% of them singletons, with around 2% in the top ten. Sequencing used naive T cells sorted from blood. These receptors originate from a man in his late teens or twenties in good health.

The chain employs TRBV6-4 and TRBJ2-3; 8 positions match TRBD2. The CDR3 is 15 amino acids. V dropped 2 bases and J dropped 4; count of bases not matched to a gene: 5. Germline CDR1 is MRHNA and CDR2 is SNTAGT. CDR3 amino acids: CASSDGTRLSDTQYF. The CDR3 nucleotides are TGTGCCAGCAGTGACGGGACTAGATTGTCAGATACGCAGTATTTT.

Only a few counts were recorded for this clonotype. V and J are TRBV20-1 and TRBJ2-1; TRBD2 matches at 8 bases. Losses at the gene ends were 3 bases for V and 6 bases for J; bases not matched to a gene: 4. CDR1 and CDR2 from the germline V gene are DFQATT and SNEGSKA (reference sequence). CDR3 length: 13 amino acids. The CDR3: CSARSGGGNEQFF. Written as DNA, the CDR3 is TGCAGTGCTAGGTCGGGGGGGGGCAATGAGCAGTTCTTC.

The chain joins TRBV20-1 to TRBJ2-3; D is uncertain. Trimming pared 4 bases from V and 2 bases from J, leaving 13 bases between. Germline V gene sequence: CDR1 DFQATT, CDR2 SNEGSKA (reference sequence). This CDR3 is built from 14 residues. The CDR3 nucleotides read TGCAGTGCTATTATGAGAGGATTCACAGATACGCAGTATTTT. As protein: CSAIMRGFTDTQYF.

In its sample, this clonotype was seen many times. The J gene is TRBJ1-1, the V gene TRBV29-1; D is uncertain. Between the trimmed V and J ends, which lost 3 bases and 0 bases, there was a span of 11 bases. The germline gives CDR1 SQVTM, CDR2 ANQGSEA. This CDR3 region has 14 residues. The CDR3 DNA is TGCAGCGTTGACTTTGACAACATGAACACTGAAGCTTTCTTT. Its translation: CSVDFDNMNTEAFF. The full variable domain, in which reference TRBV29-1 and TRBJ1-1 provide the parts outside the CDR3, is SAVISQKPSRDICQRGTSLTIQCQVDSQVTMMFWYRQQPGQSLTLIATANQGSEATYESGFVIDKFPISRPNLTFSTLTVSNMSPEDSSIYLCSVDFDNMNTEAFFGQGTRLTVV.

In this sample, this clonotype turned up a few times. The V and J genes are TRBV4-2 and TRBJ2-7; 9 nucleotides match TRBD1. The ends lost 2 bases at V and 3 bases at J; junction bases unmatched: 5. Germline V gives CDR1 LGHNA, CDR2 YNFKEQ. This CDR3 contains 15 residues. CDR3 loop: CASSQTGGRYYEQYF. In DNA form, the CDR3 reads TGTGCCAGCAGCCAAACAGGGGGCAGGTACTACGAGCAGTACTTC.

This chain uses TRBV4-3 with TRBJ2-1; D call uncertain. The CDR3 totals 18 residues. The germline V and J ends were trimmed by 0 bases and 1 base, with 16 bases remaining between them. Germline values: CDR1 LGHNA, CDR2 YSLEER. CDR3 loop: CASSQDSLVGSSYNEQFF. CDR3 sequence (DNA): TGCGCCAGCAGCCAAGATAGTTTGGTGGGAAGTTCCTACAATGAGCAGTTCTTC.

The sample holds a few counts of this clonotype. The V call is TRBV10-3, the J call TRBJ2-7; TRBD1 matches at 7 bases. Germline V gene lookup returns CDR1 ENHRY and CDR2 SYGVKD. With 5 bases clipped from V and 1 base from J, the junction kept 5 bases outside the gene matches. There are 14 residues in the CDR3. CDR3 nucleotides: TGTGCCATCAGTCCGGGACAGAGATCCTACGAGCAGTACTTC. Translation: CAISPGQRSYEQYF.

This clonotype occurred many times. V gene TRBV11-2 combines with J gene TRBJ1-6; D call uncertain. V lost 5 bases to trimming and J lost 8 bases, with 13 bases between them. Germline values: CDR1 SGHAT, CDR2 FQNNGV. The CDR3 loop spans 14 amino acids. The CDR3 loop is CASSPAIPYSPLHF. For the CDR3, the DNA is TGTGCCAGCAGCCCGGCGATTCCCTATTCACCCCTCCACTTT.